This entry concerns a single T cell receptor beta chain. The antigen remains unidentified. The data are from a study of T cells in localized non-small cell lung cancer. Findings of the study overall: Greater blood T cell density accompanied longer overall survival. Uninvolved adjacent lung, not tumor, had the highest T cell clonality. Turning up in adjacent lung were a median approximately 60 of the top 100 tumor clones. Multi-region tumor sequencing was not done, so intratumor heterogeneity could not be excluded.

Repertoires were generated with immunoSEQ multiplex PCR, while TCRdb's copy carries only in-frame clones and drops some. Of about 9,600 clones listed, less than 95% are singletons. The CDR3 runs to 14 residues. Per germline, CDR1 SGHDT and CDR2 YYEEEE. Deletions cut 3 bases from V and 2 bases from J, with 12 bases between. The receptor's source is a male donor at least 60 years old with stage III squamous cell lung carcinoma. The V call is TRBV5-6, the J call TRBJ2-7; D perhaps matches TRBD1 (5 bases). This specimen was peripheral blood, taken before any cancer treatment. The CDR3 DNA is TGTGCCAGCAGCTGGGGAACAGGAGCCTACGAGCAGTACTTC. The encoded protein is CASSWGTGAYEQYF.